What follows are 18 T cell receptor beta chains derived from one specimen sequenced in a study of blood T cell repertoires in COVID-19. Assay used: immunoSEQ multiplex PCR; TCRdb lists only in-frame clones, some missing. The repertoire holds approximately 250,000 clones, with roughly 84% as singletons. Sequenced input: peripheral blood. The receptors come from a woman between 35 and 50 years old who had recovered from COVID-19.

The chain uses TRBV7-2 and TRBJ2-7, with TRBD2 as a possible D gene (7 bases). The CDR3 runs 13 residues. Germline assignment: CDR1 SGHTA and CDR2 FQGNSA. Trimming stripped 8 bases from V and 7 bases from J, with 18 bases between. The CDR3, as DNA: TGTGCCAGCCTCCCCGAGAGGGGGGGGGAGCAGTACTTC. Amino acid sequence: CASLPERGGEQYF.

The chain combines TRBV7-6 with TRBJ2-1; 12 bases fit TRBD2. The CDR3 spans 16 residues. J lost 7 bases, V lost 0 bases, and 4 bases had no gene match. The germline V gene encodes CDR1 SGHVS and CDR2 FNYEAQ. CDR3 nucleotide sequence: TGTGCCAGCAGCTTAGCAACTAGCGGGGGGCTGAATGAGCAGTTCTTC. This gives the protein CASSLATSGGLNEQFF.

This clone was observed a single time. This rearrangement joins TRBV7-9 to TRBJ2-1, with TRBD1 identical over 7 bases. The CDR3 length is 16 residues. V gave up 7 bases and J gave up 0 bases; unmatched junction bases: 9. CDR1 is SEHNR and CDR2 is FQNEAQ in the germline V gene (reference sequence). CDR3 residues: CASNYNNRGSYNEQFF. The CDR3 nucleotides read TGTGCCAGCAATTACAATAACAGGGGCTCCTACAATGAGCAGTTCTTC. Variable domain in full (rest from reference TRBV7-9 and TRBJ2-1): DTGVSQNPRHKITKRGQNVTFRCDPISEHNRLYWYRQTLGQGPEFLTYFQNEAQLEKSRLLSDRFSAERPKGSFSTLEIQRTEQGDSAMYLCASNYNNRGSYNEQFFGPGTRLTVL.

This chain's CDR3 is CAWSLGTSGYTDTQYF. The CDR3 DNA is TGTGCCTGGAGCCTAGGGACTAGCGGTTACACAGATACGCAGTATTTT. The chain carries TRBV30 and TRBJ2-3; 11 positions match TRBD2. The CDR3 covers 16 residues. Germline values: CDR1 GTSNPN, CDR2 SVGIG (reference sequence). Trimming removed 3 bases from V and 2 bases from J; junction bases left unmatched: 7.

V is TRBV28 and J is TRBJ2-3; D unclear. The germline gives CDR1 MDHEN, CDR2 SYDVKM. CDR3 length: 13 residues. V gave up 7 bases and J gave up 4 bases, with 12 bases separating them. CDR3: CASTHGSADTQYF. CDR3 in DNA: TGTGCCAGCACACACGGGTCTGCAGATACGCAGTATTTT. The full variable domain, completed using reference TRBV28 and TRBJ2-3, is DVKVTQSSRYLVKRTGEKVFLECVQDMDHENMFWYRQDPGLGLRLIYFSYDVKMKEKGDIPEGYSVSREKKERFSLILESASTNQTSMYLCASTHGSADTQYFGPGTRLTVL.

V and J are TRBV18 and TRBJ2-5; 8 bases line up with TRBD1. From germline, CDR1 is KGHSH and CDR2 LQKENI. The CDR3 runs 15 residues. V lost 6 bases, J lost 6 bases, and 12 bases stayed unmatched. In nucleotides, the CDR3 is TGTGCCAGCTCGGAAGGCAGGGGGCCCTCGAAGACCCAGTACTTC. It encodes CASSEGRGPSKTQYF.

The V gene is TRBV14, the J gene TRBJ1-6; a weak D match, TRBD1 (6 bases). Germline lookup yields CDR1 SGHDN and CDR2 FVKESK. Trimming took off 5 bases at V and 9 bases at J, with 14 bases between the two ends. The CDR3 sequence is 14 residues long. The CDR3 sequence: CASSLQGPASPLHF. The CDR3 region has the DNA TGTGCCAGCAGCTTACAGGGCCCCGCTTCACCCCTCCACTTT.

The chain uses TRBV4-1 and TRBJ1-4; tentatively, D is TRBD1 (5 bases). The CDR3 sequence is 16 residues long. Trimming removed 0 bases from V and 5 bases from J, with 13 bases in between. The germline gives CDR1 MGHRA, CDR2 YSYEKL. The CDR3: CASSQDPRAVNEKLFF. CDR3 sequence (DNA): TGCGCCAGCAGCCAAGATCCCAGGGCAGTGAATGAAAAACTGTTTTTT.

The chain combines TRBV18 with TRBJ2-7, with TRBD1 matching over 9 bases. The CDR3 covers 16 residues. Germline V CDR1 and CDR2: KGHSH, LQKENI. V dropped 3 bases and J dropped 0; count of bases not matched to a gene: 6. CDR3: CASSPLEGQGSYEQYF. The CDR3 region has the DNA TGTGCCAGCTCACCCCTCGAGGGACAGGGCTCCTACGAGCAGTACTTC.

This chain uses TRBV6-6 with TRBJ2-7, with a possible D match to TRBD2 (5 bases). This CDR3 has 14 residues. Looked up from germline, CDR1 is MNHNY and CDR2 is SVGAGI (reference sequence). With 2 bases removed from V and 4 bases from J, the gap between germline ends came to 12 bases. In DNA, the CDR3 is TGTGCCAGCAGTTACCAAGGGAGCGAGTACGAGCAGTACTTC. Translated, it gives CASSYQGSEYEQYF.

This rearrangement joins TRBV3-1 (or the pseudogene TRBV3-2) to TRBJ2-3, with TRBD2 as a possible D gene (6 bases). The V and J ends lost 3 bases and 0 bases respectively, with 16 bases between them. The length of the CDR3 is 17 residues. The germline V gene has CDR1 LGHDT and CDR2 YNNKEL (reference sequence). CDR3 in amino acids: CASSQGLADPSTDTQYF. The CDR3 coding sequence is TGTGCCAGCAGCCAGGGGTTAGCGGACCCAAGCACAGATACGCAGTATTTT.

J is TRBJ1-1 and V is TRBV4-1; the D gene is possibly TRBD1 (6 bases). The germline V gene has CDR1 MGHRA and CDR2 YSYEKL. V gave up 1 base and J gave up 6 bases, with 21 bases separating them. CDR3 size: 17 residues. The CDR3 protein is CASSQALRGAASAEAFF. The CDR3 coding sequence is TGCGCCAGCAGCCAAGCCCTCCGGGGGGCGGCTAGCGCTGAAGCTTTCTTT.

This chain connects TRBV5-1 to TRBJ2-3; tentatively, D is TRBD1 (5 bases). This CDR3 is built from 15 residues. V gave up 0 bases and J gave up 2 bases, with 10 bases separating them. CDR1 and CDR2 (germline): SGHRS, YFSETQ. Here the CDR3 DNA reads TGCGCCAGCAGCTTGGAGGGCAGGGACACAGATACGCAGTATTTT. Translated, it gives CASSLEGRDTDTQYF.

V gene TRBV6-5 combines with J gene TRBJ2-4; TRBD1 aligns across 8 bases. CDR1 is MNHEY and CDR2 is SVGAGI in the germline V gene. V was pared by 6 bases and J by 6 bases, with 7 bases of the junction left unmatched. The CDR3 has 14 amino acids. CDR3 loop: CASRFGQGGNIQYF. In nucleotides, the CDR3 is TGTGCCAGCAGATTCGGACAGGGAGGAAACATTCAGTACTTC.

This clone was counted ten times or more. V gene TRBV19 combines with J gene TRBJ1-5, with 7 positions matching TRBD1. CDR1 LNHDA and CDR2 SQIVND come from the germline V gene (reference sequence). The ends lost 6 bases at V and 3 bases at J; junction bases unmatched: 8. The CDR3 loop spans 15 amino acids. The chain's CDR3 is CASRAWGQYNQPQHF. CDR3 in DNA: TGTGCCAGTAGGGCCTGGGGACAGTACAATCAGCCCCAGCATTTT.

The chain uses TRBV28 and TRBJ2-5, with a tentative D call TRBD2 (6 bases). Trimming left V 4 bases short and J 6 bases short, with 24 bases between. The CDR3 is made up of 17 amino acids. Germline V gene sequence: CDR1 MDHEN, CDR2 SYDVKM. CDR3: CASSSRARRVVWKTQYF. CDR3 DNA: TGTGCCAGCAGTTCGCGGGCCAGGAGGGTCGTTTGGAAGACCCAGTACTTC. The complete variable domain, with remaining parts taken from reference TRBV28 and TRBJ2-5, reads DVKVTQSSRYLVKRTGEKVFLECVQDMDHENMFWYRQDPGLGLRLIYFSYDVKMKEKGDIPEGYSVSREKKERFSLILESASTNQTSMYLCASSSRARRVVWKTQYFGPGTRLLVL.

The chain has TRBV21-1 and TRBJ2-1; the table's D call of TRBD2 was not tested on the DNA. TRBV21-1 is described as a pseudogene. The CDR3 is 18 residues long. CDR3 amino acids: CASSPIRTGEPELNEQFF. The DNA for the CDR3 is TGTGCCAGCAGCCCCATACGGACGGGGGAACCGGAGTTGAATGAGCAGTTCTTC.

The V call is TRBV6-2 or TRBV6-3, the J call TRBJ1-1; possibly TRBD1 for D (6 bases). V shed 2 bases and J shed 4 bases, with 8 bases lying between them. The CDR3 is 13 amino acids. CDR1 is MNHEY and CDR2 is SVGEGT in the germline V gene. This CDR3 is CASSYRGGTEAFF. The DNA of the CDR3 is TGTGCCAGCAGTTACCGAGGGGGCACTGAAGCTTTCTTT.